This T cell receptor beta chain stems from a study of vaccination and CD4 T cells after COVID-19. Study details: With a range of 35 to 161, the median interval from diagnosis to drawing post-COVID samples was roughly 110 days. The authors exposed cells to overlapping spike peptides derived from SARS-CoV-2, HCoV-NL63, HCoV-OC43 and HCoV-229E.

The treatment here: roughly 11-day PBMC culture with coronavirus spike peptide pools or control peptides (ViraFEST assay). Cultures used 2 million or so PBMCs per well, 10 IU/ml IL-2 and about 10 ug/ml peptides. V was pared by 6 bases and J by 1 base, with 20 bases between. CDR3 size: 17 residues. Germline-derived CDR1 and CDR2 are SNHLY and FYNNEI. Concerning this clonotype itself: Its antigen is still unknown.

Cultured CD4+ T-cell DNA underwent Oncomine TCR Beta short-read sequencing. Each CDR3 protein gets one entry after TCRdb re-called the PCR reads with MiXCR. The repertoire holds 20,000 to 25,000 distinct CDR3 sequences, with around 60% as singletons. The origin of this receptor is a human donor who received a COVID-19 vaccine. The rearrangement links TRBV2 to TRBJ2-3, with D perhaps TRBD1 (6 bases). Sample: CD4+ T cells from blood, cultured in vitro, taken after SARS-CoV-2 vaccination. In DNA, the CDR3 is TGTGCCAGCAGCGGACTGACAGGTTCATTAGGCACAGATACGCAGTATTTT. Amino acid sequence: CASSGLTGSLGTDTQYF.